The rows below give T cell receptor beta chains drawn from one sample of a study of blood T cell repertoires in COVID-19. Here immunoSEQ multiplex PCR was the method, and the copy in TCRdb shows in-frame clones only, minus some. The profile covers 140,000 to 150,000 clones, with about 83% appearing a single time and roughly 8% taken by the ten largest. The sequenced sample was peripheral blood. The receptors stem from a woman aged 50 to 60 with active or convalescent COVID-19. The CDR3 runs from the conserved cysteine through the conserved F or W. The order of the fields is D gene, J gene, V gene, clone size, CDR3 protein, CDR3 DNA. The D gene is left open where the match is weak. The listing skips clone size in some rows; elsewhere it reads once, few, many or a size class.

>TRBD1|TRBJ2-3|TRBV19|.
CASSIGWDRVTDTQYF
TGTGCCAGTAGTATTGGATGGGACAGGGTAACAGATACGCAGTATTTT
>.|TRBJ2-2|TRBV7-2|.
CASSSLSLVPGELFF
TGTGCCAGCAGCTCCTTAAGCCTAGTACCCGGGGAGCTGTTTTTT
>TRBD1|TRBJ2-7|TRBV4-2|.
CASSQQRDSSSYEQYF
TGTGCCAGCAGCCAACAACGGGACAGTAGCTCCTACGAGCAGTACTTC
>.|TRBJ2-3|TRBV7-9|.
CASSLGLRQLNRDTQYF
TGTGCCAGCAGCTTAGGTCTTCGACAGTTAAATCGAGATACGCAGTATTTT
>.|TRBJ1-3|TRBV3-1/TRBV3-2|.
CASSQTHADTIYF
TGTGCCAGCAGCCAGACCCATGCGGACACCATATATTTT
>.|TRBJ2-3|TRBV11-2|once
CASSSGLGIDTQYF
TGTGCCAGCAGCTCTGGACTTGGTATAGATACGCAGTATTTT
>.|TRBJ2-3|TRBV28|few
CASSLSYGARTDTQYF
TGTGCCAGCAGTTTATCATATGGGGCCCGCACAGATACGCAGTATTTT
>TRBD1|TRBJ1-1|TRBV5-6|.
CASSIRQGEAFF
TGTGCCAGCAGCATCCGACAGGGCGAAGCTTTCTTT
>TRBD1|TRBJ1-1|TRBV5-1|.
CASSSTGDTEAFF
TGCGCCAGCAGCTCTACAGGGGACACTGAAGCTTTCTTT
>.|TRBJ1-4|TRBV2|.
CASSGQGFNEKLFF
TGTGCCAGCAGTGGTCAGGGCTTTAATGAAAAACTGTTTTTT
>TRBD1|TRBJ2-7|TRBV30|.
CAWSVSNRGPEQYF
TGTGCCTGGAGTGTATCTAACAGGGGGCCCGAGCAGTACTTC
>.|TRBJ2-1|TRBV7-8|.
CASSLLGVSSYNEQFF
TGTGCCAGCAGCTTACTCGGGGTTAGCTCCTACAATGAGCAGTTCTTC
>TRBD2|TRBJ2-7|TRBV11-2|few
CASSLETSGRAYEQYF
TGTGCCAGCAGCTTAGAGACTAGCGGGAGAGCCTACGAGCAGTACTTC
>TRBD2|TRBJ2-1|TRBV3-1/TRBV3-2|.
CASSQDWSGGYNEQFF
TGTGCCAGCAGCCAAGACTGGAGCGGGGGGTACAATGAGCAGTTCTTC
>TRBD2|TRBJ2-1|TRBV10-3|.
CAISESRLAGGNEQFF
TGTGCCATCAGTGAGTCAAGACTAGCGGGAGGAAATGAGCAGTTCTTC
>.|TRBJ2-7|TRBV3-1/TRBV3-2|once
CASSPADSYEQYF
TGTGCCAGCAGCCCCGCAGATTCCTACGAGCAGTACTTC
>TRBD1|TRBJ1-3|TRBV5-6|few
CASSRQGGSGNTIYF
TGTGCCAGCAGTCGACAGGGTGGGAGTGGAAACACCATATATTTT
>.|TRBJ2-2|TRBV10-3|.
CAIGRGPLVVSPGELFF
TGTGCCATCGGGAGAGGCCCTTTAGTCGTGTCCCCCGGGGAGCTGTTTTTT
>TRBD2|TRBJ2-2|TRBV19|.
CASSTGGGTGELFF
TGTGCCAGTAGTACCGGGGGGGGCACCGGGGAGCTGTTTTTT
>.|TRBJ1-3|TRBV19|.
CASDIQGKENTIYF
TGTGCCAGCGACATACAGGGAAAAGAAAACACCATATATTTT
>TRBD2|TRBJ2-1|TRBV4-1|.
CASSLSSGVYNEQFF
TGCGCCAGCAGCCTCTCTAGCGGGGTCTACAATGAGCAGTTCTTC
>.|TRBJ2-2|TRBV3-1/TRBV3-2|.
CASSHPFTGELFF
TGTGCCAGCAGCCACCCGTTTACCGGGGAGCTGTTTTTT
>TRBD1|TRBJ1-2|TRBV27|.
CASSLRDLGGSYGYTF
TGTGCCAGCAGTTTACGGGACCTAGGGGGCAGCTATGGCTACACCTTC
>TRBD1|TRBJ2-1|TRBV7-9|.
CASSLVFKQGIGNEQFF
TGTGCCAGCAGCTTAGTTTTTAAACAGGGGATTGGAAATGAGCAGTTCTTC
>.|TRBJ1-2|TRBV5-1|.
CASSLAVNYGYTF
TGCGCCAGCAGCTTAGCGGTTAACTATGGCTACACCTTC
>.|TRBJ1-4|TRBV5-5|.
CASSPDPGNEKLFF
TGTGCCAGCAGCCCCGACCCAGGGAATGAAAAACTGTTTTTT
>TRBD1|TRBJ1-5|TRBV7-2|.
CASSLQGGNQPQHF
TGTGCCAGCAGCTTACAGGGGGGCAATCAGCCCCAGCATTTT
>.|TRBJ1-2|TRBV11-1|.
CASSLSGAGYGYTF
TGTGCCAGCAGCTTGAGCGGCGCTGGATATGGCTACACCTTC
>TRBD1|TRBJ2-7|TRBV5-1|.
CASSQGQGPYEQYF
TGCGCCAGCAGCCAAGGACAGGGCCCCTACGAGCAGTACTTC
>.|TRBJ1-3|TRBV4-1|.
CASSYLTGDRNTIYF
TGCGCCAGCAGCTACCTGACAGGAGACCGAAACACCATATATTTT
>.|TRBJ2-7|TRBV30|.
CAWSPLRGDYEQYF
TGTGCCTGGAGTCCCCTCCGAGGCGACTACGAGCAGTACTTC
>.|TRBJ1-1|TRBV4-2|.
CASSPGDRGNTEAFF
TGTGCCAGCAGCCCTGGGGATCGGGGGAACACTGAAGCTTTCTTT
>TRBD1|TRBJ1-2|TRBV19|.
CASSGQAFNYGYTF
TGTGCCAGTAGCGGACAGGCTTTTAACTATGGCTACACCTTC
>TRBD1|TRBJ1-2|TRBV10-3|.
CAISDSGTTGGDYGYTF
TGTGCCATCAGTGATAGTGGGACGACAGGGGGAGACTATGGCTACACCTTC
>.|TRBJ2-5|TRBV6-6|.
CASSSSRRRETQYF
TGTGCCAGCAGCTCGAGCAGGCGAAGAGAGACCCAGTACTTC
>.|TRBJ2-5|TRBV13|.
CASSLVVSQETQYF
TGTGCCAGCAGCTTAGTGGTCAGCCAAGAGACCCAGTACTTC
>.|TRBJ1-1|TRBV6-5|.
CASSYRGTTEAFF
TGTGCCAGCAGTTATCGGGGTACCACTGAAGCTTTCTTT